Listed here are 16 T cell receptor beta chains from one sample, sequenced in a study of graft-versus-host responses after intestinal transplantation. These receptors are not linked to any known antigen. Assay used: immunoSEQ multiplex PCR; TCRdb lists only in-frame clones, some missing. Among 98,000 or so clones listed, roughly 90% were seen once. This sample comprised unstimulated CD4+ T cells sorted from spleen or lymph node cells, obtained before intestinal transplant. Receptors originate from a human donor who received an intestinal transplant.

The chain carries TRBV4-2 and TRBJ1-6; no clear D gene. The CDR3 has 18 amino acids. Trimming removed 2 bases at V and 9 bases at J, with 23 bases between. CDR1 LGHNA and CDR2 YNFKEQ come from the germline V gene. The CDR3 nucleotides read TGTGCCAGCAGCCAATTGGTGGATAGCACCAATCCAAGTTCACCCCTCCACTTT. Encoded protein: CASSQLVDSTNPSSPLHF.

The chain uses TRBV6-5 and TRBJ2-1; 14 positions match TRBD2. The V segment lost 5 bases and the J segment 5 bases; nucleotides outside the gene matches: 2. Per the germline V gene, CDR1 is MNHEY and CDR2 is SVGAGI. The CDR3 is 15 residues long. Written as DNA, the CDR3 is TGTGCCAGCAGTAGACTAGCGGGGGGGCACAATGAGCAGTTCTTC. This gives the protein CASSRLAGGHNEQFF.

The chain links TRBV5-4 to TRBJ2-5, with 8 bases lining up with TRBD2. The V gene end was trimmed by 1 base and the J gene end by 1 base; junction bases not matched to a gene: 9. Germline CDR1 is SGHNT and CDR2 is YYREEE (reference sequence). The CDR3 has 17 residues. CDR3 in amino acids: CASSLPLAGGGQETQYF. The DNA for the CDR3 is TGTGCCAGCAGCTTGCCTCTAGCGGGTGGGGGCCAAGAGACCCAGTACTTC.

V is TRBV10-3 and J is TRBJ1-1; D not certain. The CDR3 is made up of 14 amino acids. Trimming pared 0 bases from V and 6 bases from J, leaving 11 bases between. CDR1 is ENHRY and CDR2 is SYGVKD in the germline V gene. The CDR3 loop is CAISESPGRAEAFF. The DNA for the CDR3 is TGTGCCATCAGTGAGTCCCCGGGGAGAGCTGAAGCTTTCTTT.

The chain uses TRBV27 and TRBJ2-7; TRBD1 matches at 7 bases. With V trimmed by 2 bases and J by 7 bases, 11 bases remained unmatched. The CDR3 extends over 15 amino acids. Germline V gene data show CDR1 as MNHEY and CDR2 as SMNVEV (reference sequence). The CDR3 region has the DNA TGTGCCAGCAGTTTAGTAACAGGGGATTTTGGAGAGCAGTACTTC. Amino acids: CASSLVTGDFGEQYF.

The rearrangement links TRBV4-1 to TRBJ1-3; D remains ambiguous. CDR3 length equals 15 residues. V was cut by 0 bases and J by 2 bases, with 8 bases left in between. CDR1 is MGHRA, CDR2 YSYEKL, per germline. For the CDR3, the DNA is TGCGCCAGCAGCCAAGATAGGACGGCTGGAAACACCATATATTTT. Residues: CASSQDRTAGNTIYF.

This chain joins TRBV13 and TRBJ2-3; TRBD2 is a possible D gene (5 bases). The V end lost 5 bases, the J end lost 9 bases, and 12 bases lay between the germline ends. The CDR3 length is 12 residues. Per germline, CDR1 PRHDT and CDR2 FYEKMQ (reference sequence). CDR3 sequence: CASSPRLKTQYF. For the CDR3, the DNA is TGTGCCAGCAGCCCAAGACTAAAAACGCAGTATTTT.

The chain links TRBV6-6 to TRBJ2-1; TRBD2 agrees at 7 bases. With V trimmed by 8 bases and J by 7 bases, 8 bases remained unmatched. Germline CDR1 is MNHNY and CDR2 is SVGAGI (reference sequence). The CDR3 covers 13 residues. CDR3 sequence (DNA): TGTGCCAGCGGACTGCGGGAGAGTAATGAGCAGTTCTTC. Its protein is CASGLRESNEQFF.

This clone was found once. This chain connects TRBV18 to TRBJ1-1, with D possibly TRBD1 on 5 matching bases. The V and J ends lost 0 bases and 4 bases respectively, with 9 bases between them. From germline, CDR1 is KGHSH and CDR2 LQKENI. This CDR3 is built from 14 residues. CDR3 region: CASSPPVGGTEAFF. In DNA form, the CDR3 reads TGTGCCAGCTCACCACCGGTCGGGGGCACTGAAGCTTTCTTT.

In its sample, this clone was seen once. V gene TRBV18 combines with J gene TRBJ1-1, with TRBD1 identical over 7 bases. Unmatched junction bases numbered 1, after V lost 5 bases and J lost 1 base. The germline CDR1 and CDR2 sequences are KGHSH and LQKENI. CDR3 length equals 13 residues. CDR3 sequence: CASSWTGNTEAFF. In nucleotides, the CDR3 is TGTGCCAGCTCATGGACAGGGAACACTGAAGCTTTCTTT.

The rearrangement uses TRBV29-1 and TRBJ2-7; D is possibly TRBD2 (6 bases). Trimming removed 4 bases from V and 1 base from J, with 11 bases in between. CDR1 and CDR2 (germline): SQVTM, ANQGSEA. The CDR3 loop spans 13 amino acids. The CDR3 DNA follows: TGCAGCGTTGCCCTAGCGCGATCCTACGAGCAGTACTTC. Its protein is CSVALARSYEQYF.

The rearrangement links TRBV10-3 to TRBJ1-1; the D gene is possibly TRBD1 (5 bases). V dropped 2 bases and J dropped 2 bases, with 12 bases sitting between them. Germline CDR1 reads ENHRY; CDR2 reads SYGVKD. The CDR3 extends over 15 amino acids. The CDR3 reads CAISEMSGVNTEAFF. The CDR3, as DNA: TGTGCCATCAGTGAGATGTCGGGGGTCAACACTGAAGCTTTCTTT.

The J gene is TRBJ2-3, the V gene TRBV10-3, with D perhaps TRBD2 (6 bases). Trimming stripped 6 bases from V and 0 bases from J, with 10 bases between. This CDR3 is 14 amino acids long. CDR1 is ENHRY, CDR2 SYGVKD, per germline. CDR3 amino acids: CAIREGSSTDTQYF. In DNA form, the CDR3 reads TGTGCCATCAGGGAGGGCAGCAGCACAGATACGCAGTATTTT.

The J gene is TRBJ2-2, the V gene TRBV6-1; the D is unclear. This CDR3 is built from 12 residues. Germline assignment: CDR1 MNHNS and CDR2 SASEGT. Trimming took off 8 bases at V and 5 bases at J, with 9 bases between the two ends. CDR3 sequence (DNA): TGTGCCAGCGGTCGACATACCGGGGAGCTGTTTTTT. Translation: CASGRHTGELFF.

The J gene is TRBJ2-1, the V gene TRBV29-1, with D perhaps assigned TRBD1 or TRBD2 (5 bases each). From germline, CDR1 is SQVTM and CDR2 ANQGSEA. Trimming took off 0 bases at V and 0 bases at J, with 21 bases between the two ends. This CDR3 spans 19 amino acids. The CDR3 DNA reads TGCAGCGTTGAAGATCTTGGGATCCGGGGCAAAAGCTCCTACAATGAGCAGTTCTTC. Translating gives CSVEDLGIRGKSSYNEQFF.

This chain joins TRBV2 and TRBJ1-5; weak D call: TRBD1 (6 bases). V was cut by 6 bases and J by 5 bases, with 17 bases left in between. Germline lookup yields CDR1 SNHLY and CDR2 FYNNEI. This CDR3 comprises 15 residues. CDR3 amino acids: CASSSTWTVDQPQHF. Here the CDR3 DNA reads TGTGCCAGCAGCAGTACTTGGACAGTTGATCAGCCCCAGCATTTT.